The rows below give T cell receptor beta chains drawn from one sample of a study of Ad26.COV2.S vaccination and SARS-CoV-2 variants. Generated by immunoSEQ multiplex PCR, the TCRdb table keeps only in-frame clones and is missing some. The sample carries around 340,000 clones, 75% to 90% recorded once. The sequences come from peripheral blood, collected in a trial of Ad26.COV2.S vaccine versus placebo. The receptors were gathered from a person aged 18-60 years who received the Ad26.COV2.S COVID-19 vaccine or a placebo. Each CDR3 is given with its conserved first and last residue. A D gene is named only where the DNA matches it firmly. Only part of the rows carry a size: once, few, many, or a class if the clone is expanded.

. | TRBJ1-5 | . | TRBV28 | CASRPSAPAPQHF | TGTGCCAGCAGACCTAGTGCGCCTGCGCCCCAGCATTTT
. | TRBJ2-5 | . | TRBV7-2 | CASTVGGPQETQYF | TGTGCCAGCACCGTAGGTGGCCCACAAGAGACCCAGTACTTC
. | TRBJ1-2 | . | TRBV5-1 | CASSFGQADDGYTF | TGCGCCAGCAGCTTTGGGCAGGCTGATGATGGCTACACCTTC
few | TRBJ1-4 | . | TRBV4-3 | CASSPEGRVGEKLFF | TGCGCCAGCAGCCCCGAGGGCAGGGTGGGTGAAAAACTGTTTTTT
once | TRBJ1-1 | . | TRBV3-1/TRBV3-2 | CASSQGEWGVAFF | TGTGCCAGCAGCCAAGGCGAGTGGGGCGTAGCTTTCTTT
. | TRBJ1-4 | . | TRBV5-1 | CASSSSGGRGEKLFF | TGCGCCAGCAGCTCCTCTGGGGGTAGAGGGGAAAAACTGTTTTTT
. | TRBJ2-5 | TRBD2 | TRBV3-1/TRBV3-2 | CASRLGGGFLETQYF | TGTGCCAGCAGACTCGGGGGGGGGTTTTTGGAGACCCAGTACTTC
. | TRBJ2-3 | TRBD2 | TRBV19 | CASSMGSGEVDTQYF | TGTGCCAGTAGTATGGGTAGCGGGGAGGTAGATACGCAGTATTTT
. | TRBJ1-1 | . | TRBV3-1/TRBV3-2 | CASSQGTGSGGFF | TGTGCCAGCAGCCAAGGGACGGGCTCCGGGGGTTTCTTT
. | TRBJ1-5 | TRBD1 | TRBV18 | CASSAGQGGNQPQHF | TGTGCCAGCTCGGCCGGACAGGGAGGCAATCAGCCCCAGCATTTT
. | TRBJ2-5 | . | TRBV7-6 | CASSLQETQYF | TGTGCCAGCAGCTTGCAAGAGACCCAGTACTTC
. | TRBJ2-1 | TRBD2 | TRBV19 | CASSTGTSGHNEQFF | TGTGCCAGTAGTACCGGGACTAGCGGCCACAATGAGCAGTTCTTC
. | TRBJ2-4 | . | TRBV10-3 | CAIRDAQLAKNIQYF | TGTGCCATCAGGGATGCCCAGCTAGCCAAAAACATTCAGTACTTC